Reported below is one TCR beta chain. The table lists this clonotype with many counts. The antigen this receptor binds is unknown. No much larger clonotype is one base removed from it; base qualities were not supplied. The data belong to a study of spatial heterogeneity in lung cancer (dated by TCRdb to the late 2010s). Study-wide context: Beta-chain transcripts were consistently detected in greater numbers than alpha-chain transcripts, which likely reflects a higher abundance of beta-chain transcripts. In the raw uncorrected reads, each unique combination of TCR and UMI appeared more than ten times on average. In non-small cell lung cancer, the study quantitatively compared TCR alpha and beta repertoires across several tumor regions, matched nontumor lung, and blood. The study linked features of the TCR repertoire to counts of nonsynonymous mutations, which were determined by whole-exome sequencing of tumor tissue. At surgery, 220 tumor regions, fewer than 85 matched nontumor lung samples and a few dozen PBMC samples were TCR-sequenced for both alpha and beta chains.

In the paper's terms, the time point label means: sample taken at primary tumor resection. TCR sequencing used whole RNA extracted from tumor and nontumor lung tissue, or from cryopreserved PBMC samples, without cell sorting. Samples were obtained from fewer than 80 patients with early-stage, untreated non-small cell lung cancer from the lung TRACERx cohort. A patient was chosen for TCR sequencing only when enough RNA was available from at least two tumor regions. What the authors observed across the whole study: Additional single-cell paired TCR alpha and beta sequencing was considered necessary to confirm, at a functional level, the hypothesis that regional TCRs recognize regional mutations. Ubiquitous expanded tumor TCRs showed up in blood more often at tumor resection than at routine follow-up.

To prepare the library, 5' RACE was applied. Sequencing took place on a NextSeq 500. The TCR library protocol attached a unique molecular identifier to each TCR cDNA molecule to allow correction of PCR and sequencing errors. Under the source paper's analysis protocol: TCR identification, UMI-based error correction and CDR3 extraction were all carried out with Decombinator tools. TCRs above a frequency of 2 per 1,000, corresponding to the top 1% of the tumor frequency distribution, were defined as expanded. Rényi diversity was computed with the R vegan package after subsampling each repertoire 100 times to 5,000 TCRs. CDR3 similarity networks were built from amino acid triplet string-kernel similarity, connecting CDR3s with pairwise similarity above 0.82. The public reads were quality trimmed at Q25 with fastp and then assembled into clones with MiXCR by TCRdb, keeping productive beta chains. Records with the same CDR3 protein are collapsed into one entry carrying the most frequent genes and DNA. The V and J calls shown here were made by TCRdb, not taken from the authors' results. The sample table lists some 47,000 distinct CDR3 sequences, approximately 7% of them with a count of one. About 3% of the sample is taken by the ten largest.

From cysteine to phenylalanine, the CDR3 is 12 amino acids long. This entry keeps only the CDR3 DNA: 36 bases, framed from base 1. The junction carries 16 bases between V and J, which are trimmed by 5 bases and 8 bases respectively. CDR1 and CDR2 are drawn from the germline V gene: SQVTM, ANQGSEA. The starting material was PBMCs, obtained at surgery. This receptor was obtained from a female donor with early-stage non-small cell lung cancer. The rearranged segments are TRBV29-1 and TRBJ2-7; the D assignment is uncertain and may be TRBD1 or TRBD2, with 5 bases supporting each. The CDR3 here reads CSVMGVGTKQYF. In nucleotide form, the sequence is TGCAGCGTTATGGGGGTAGGCACGAAGCAGTACTTC.